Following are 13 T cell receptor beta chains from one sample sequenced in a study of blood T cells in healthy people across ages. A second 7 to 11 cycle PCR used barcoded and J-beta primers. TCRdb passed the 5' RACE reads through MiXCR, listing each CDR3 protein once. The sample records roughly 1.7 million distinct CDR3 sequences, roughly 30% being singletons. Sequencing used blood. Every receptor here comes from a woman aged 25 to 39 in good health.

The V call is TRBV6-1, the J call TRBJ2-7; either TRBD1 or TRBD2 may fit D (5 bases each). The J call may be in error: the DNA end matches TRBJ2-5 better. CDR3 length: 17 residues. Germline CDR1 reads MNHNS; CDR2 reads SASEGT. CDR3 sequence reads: CASTPTPTGTPRQTQYF. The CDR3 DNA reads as TGTGCCAGCACCCCAACACCTACCGGGACCCCGAGGCAGACCCAGTACTTC.

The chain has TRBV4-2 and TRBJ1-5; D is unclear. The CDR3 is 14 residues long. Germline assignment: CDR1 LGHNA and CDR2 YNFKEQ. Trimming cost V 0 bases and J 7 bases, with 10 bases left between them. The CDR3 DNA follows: TGTGCCAGCAGCCAAGATATCGGTGAACAGCCCCAGCATTTT. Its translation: CASSQDIGEQPQHF.

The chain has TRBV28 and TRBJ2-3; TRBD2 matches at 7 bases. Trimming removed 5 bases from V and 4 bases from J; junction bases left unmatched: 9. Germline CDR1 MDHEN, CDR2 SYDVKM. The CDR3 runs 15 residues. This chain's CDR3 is CASSPLAAGADTQYF. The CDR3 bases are TGTGCCAGCAGTCCCCTAGCGGCGGGGGCAGATACGCAGTATTTT. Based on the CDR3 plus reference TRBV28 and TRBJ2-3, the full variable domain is DVKVTQSSRYLVKRTGEKVFLECVQDMDHENMFWYRQDPGLGLRLIYFSYDVKMKEKGDIPEGYSVSREKKERFSLILESASTNQTSMYLCASSPLAAGADTQYFGPGTRLTVL.

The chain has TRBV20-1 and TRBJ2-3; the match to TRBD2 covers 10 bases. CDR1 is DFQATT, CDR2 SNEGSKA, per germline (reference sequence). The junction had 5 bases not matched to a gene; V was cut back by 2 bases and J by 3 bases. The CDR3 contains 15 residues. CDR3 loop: CSARILAGVTDTQYF. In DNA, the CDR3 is TGCAGTGCTAGAATTCTAGCGGGAGTGACAGATACGCAGTATTTT.

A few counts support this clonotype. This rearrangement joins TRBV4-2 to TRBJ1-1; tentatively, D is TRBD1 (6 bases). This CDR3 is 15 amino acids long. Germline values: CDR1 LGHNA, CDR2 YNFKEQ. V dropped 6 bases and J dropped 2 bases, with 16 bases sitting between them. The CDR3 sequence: CASRSGTKINTEAFF. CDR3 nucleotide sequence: TGTGCCAGCAGATCCGGGACAAAGATAAACACTGAAGCTTTCTTT.

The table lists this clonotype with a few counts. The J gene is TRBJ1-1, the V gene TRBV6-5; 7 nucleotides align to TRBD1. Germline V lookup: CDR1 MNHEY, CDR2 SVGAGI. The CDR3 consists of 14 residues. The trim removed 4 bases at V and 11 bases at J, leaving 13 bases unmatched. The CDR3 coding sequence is TGTGCCAGCAGTTCAACGACAGGGCAGGCAGGGGCTTTCTTT. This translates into CASSSTTGQAGAFF.

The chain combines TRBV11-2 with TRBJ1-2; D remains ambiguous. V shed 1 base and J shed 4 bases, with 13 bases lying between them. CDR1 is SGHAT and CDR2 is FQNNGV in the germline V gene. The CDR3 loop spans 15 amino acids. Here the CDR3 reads CASSLVRAAGYGYTF. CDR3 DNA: TGTGCCAGCAGCTTAGTAAGGGCCGCCGGCTATGGCTACACCTTC.

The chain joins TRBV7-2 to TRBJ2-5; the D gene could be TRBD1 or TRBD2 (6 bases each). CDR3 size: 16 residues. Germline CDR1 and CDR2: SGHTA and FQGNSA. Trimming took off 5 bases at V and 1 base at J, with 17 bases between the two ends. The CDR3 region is CASSEGGLGGQETQYF. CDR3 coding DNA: TGTGCCAGCAGCGAAGGGGGACTGGGCGGCCAAGAGACCCAGTACTTC.

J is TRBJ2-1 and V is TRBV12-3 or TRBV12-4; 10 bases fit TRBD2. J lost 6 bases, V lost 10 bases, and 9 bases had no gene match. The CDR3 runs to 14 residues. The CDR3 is CATHLAGESNEQFF. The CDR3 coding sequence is TGTGCCACGCATCTAGCGGGAGAGAGCAATGAGCAGTTCTTC.

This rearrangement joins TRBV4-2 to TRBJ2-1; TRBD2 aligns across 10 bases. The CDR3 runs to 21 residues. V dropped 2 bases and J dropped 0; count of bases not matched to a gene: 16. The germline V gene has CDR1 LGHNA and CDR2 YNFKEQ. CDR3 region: CASSQLLSGTSERSSYNEQFF. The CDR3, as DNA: TGTGCCAGCAGCCAACTCCTTTCAGGGACTAGCGAGAGGAGCTCCTACAATGAGCAGTTCTTC.

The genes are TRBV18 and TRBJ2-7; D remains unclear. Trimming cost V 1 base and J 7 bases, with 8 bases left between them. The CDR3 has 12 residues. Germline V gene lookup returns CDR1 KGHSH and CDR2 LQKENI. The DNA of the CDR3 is TGTGCCAGCTCACCACTAAATAATGAGCAGTACTTC. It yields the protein CASSPLNNEQYF.

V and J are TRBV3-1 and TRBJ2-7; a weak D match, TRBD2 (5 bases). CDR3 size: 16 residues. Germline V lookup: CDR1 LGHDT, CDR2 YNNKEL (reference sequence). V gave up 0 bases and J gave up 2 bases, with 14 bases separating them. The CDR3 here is CASSQEGSGKPYEQYF. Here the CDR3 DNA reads TGTGCCAGCAGCCAAGAAGGGTCGGGGAAACCCTACGAGCAGTACTTC.

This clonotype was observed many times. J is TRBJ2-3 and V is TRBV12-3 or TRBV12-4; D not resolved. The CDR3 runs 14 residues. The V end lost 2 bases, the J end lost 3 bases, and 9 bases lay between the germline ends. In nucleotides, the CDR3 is TGTGCCAGCAGTTTATCGGCCACTACAGATACGCAGTATTTT. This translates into CASSLSATTDTQYF.